A few counts support the clone carrying this T cell receptor beta chain. This sample stems from a study of human T cells and chemical hapten exposure. Via MiXCR, TCRdb re-called the 5' RACE reads, giving one row per CDR3 protein. The sample lists about 120,000 distinct CDR3 sequences, approximately 20% occurring once. Total RNA was extracted from unfractionated whole blood. V was clipped by 5 bases and J by 1 base, with 6 bases between them. Per germline, CDR1 WSHSY and CDR2 SAAADI. The length of the CDR3 is 13 residues. The TCR comes from a human donor in good health. This chain connects TRBV10-2 to TRBJ1-5, with no clear D. DNA of the CDR3: TGCGCCAGCAGTACCGGGAGCAATCAGCCCCAGCATTTT. It is translated as CASSTGSNQPQHF.